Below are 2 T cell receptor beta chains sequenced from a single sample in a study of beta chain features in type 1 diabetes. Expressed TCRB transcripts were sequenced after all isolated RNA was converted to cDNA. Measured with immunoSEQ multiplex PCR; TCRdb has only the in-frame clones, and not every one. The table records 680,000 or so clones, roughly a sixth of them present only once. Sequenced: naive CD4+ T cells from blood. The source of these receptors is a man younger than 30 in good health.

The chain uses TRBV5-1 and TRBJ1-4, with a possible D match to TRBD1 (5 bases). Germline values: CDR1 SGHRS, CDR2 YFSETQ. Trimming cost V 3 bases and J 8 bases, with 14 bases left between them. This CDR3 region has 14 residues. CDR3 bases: TGCGCCAGCAGCTCATCAGGGACGCGGGAAAAACTGTTTTTT. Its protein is CASSSSGTREKLFF. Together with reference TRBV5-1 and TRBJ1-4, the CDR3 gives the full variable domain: KAGVTQTPRYLIKTRGQQVTLSCSPISGHRSVSWYQQTPGQGLQFLFEYFSETQRNKGNFPGRFSGRQFSNSRSEMNVSTLELGDSALYLCASSSSGTREKLFFGSGTQLSVL.

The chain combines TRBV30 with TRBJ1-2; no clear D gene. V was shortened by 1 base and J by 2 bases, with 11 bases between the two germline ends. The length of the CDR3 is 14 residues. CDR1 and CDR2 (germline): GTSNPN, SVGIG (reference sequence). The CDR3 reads CAWSGKRDNYGYTF. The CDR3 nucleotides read TGTGCCTGGAGTGGGAAGCGAGACAACTATGGCTACACCTTC.